Listed below are T cell receptor beta chains from one sample, sequenced in a study of blood T cell repertoires in COVID-19. Measured with immunoSEQ multiplex PCR; TCRdb has only the in-frame clones, and not every one. The data hold approximately 140,000 clones, with around 83% observed a single time. Sequencing used peripheral blood. Every receptor here comes from a human donor in a cohort sampled during active COVID-19. The CDR3 runs from the conserved cysteine through the conserved F or W. The D gene is left open where the match is weak. Not all rows give a size; the values are once, few, many and, for expanded clones, a class.

abundance: -
d_gene: TRBD1
j_gene: TRBJ2-5
v_gene: TRBV11-3
CDR3nt: TGTGCCAGCAGCGGACAGGGAGAGACCCAGTACTTC
CDR3aa: CASSGQGETQYF

abundance: -
d_gene: -
j_gene: TRBJ2-4
v_gene: TRBV29-1
CDR3nt: TGCAGCGCTGACCCCTCGGAGGGCGGCATTCAGTACTTC
CDR3aa: CSADPSEGGIQYF

abundance: -
d_gene: TRBD1
j_gene: TRBJ2-6
v_gene: TRBV10-3
CDR3nt: TGTGCCATCAGTGGGGGACAGGGACCTCTCTCTGGGGCCAACGTCCTGACTTTC
CDR3aa: CAISGGQGPLSGANVLTF

abundance: -
d_gene: TRBD2
j_gene: TRBJ2-2
v_gene: TRBV11-2
CDR3nt: TGTGCCAGCAGCCCCTCGAGCGGGAGGGCGCGCGGTGAGCTGTTTTTT
CDR3aa: CASSPSSGRARGELFF

abundance: -
d_gene: -
j_gene: TRBJ1-1
v_gene: TRBV30
CDR3nt: TGTGCCTGGAGTGACATAACAGGGCTGAACACTGAAGCTTTCTTT
CDR3aa: CAWSDITGLNTEAFF

abundance: -
d_gene: TRBD2
j_gene: TRBJ2-3
v_gene: TRBV10-3
CDR3nt: TGTGCCACGGGACTAGCGGGGTACACAGATACGCAGTATTTT
CDR3aa: CATGLAGYTDTQYF

abundance: once
d_gene: TRBD1
j_gene: TRBJ2-5
v_gene: TRBV6-2/TRBV6-3
CDR3nt: TGTGCCAGCAGTGACCCGGGACAGCAAGAGACCCAGTACTTC
CDR3aa: CASSDPGQQETQYF

abundance: -
d_gene: -
j_gene: TRBJ1-5
v_gene: TRBV9
CDR3nt: TGTGCCAGCAGCGTAGCAGATATTAATCAGCCCCAGCATTTT
CDR3aa: CASSVADINQPQHF

abundance: -
d_gene: -
j_gene: TRBJ1-5
v_gene: TRBV4-3
CDR3nt: TGCGCCAGCAGCCAGGGGGGTCCGGGAGATCAGCCCCAGCATTTT
CDR3aa: CASSQGGPGDQPQHF

abundance: -
d_gene: -
j_gene: TRBJ2-3
v_gene: TRBV14
CDR3nt: TGTGCCAGCAGCCGACGTCATGGAGCAGATACGCAGTATTTT
CDR3aa: CASSRRHGADTQYF

abundance: -
d_gene: TRBD2
j_gene: TRBJ2-2
v_gene: TRBV7-3
CDR3nt: TGTGCCAGCAGCCCCCGGACTAGTGTGAAAGGGGAGCTGTTTTTT
CDR3aa: CASSPRTSVKGELFF

abundance: -
d_gene: TRBD2
j_gene: TRBJ2-6
v_gene: TRBV18
CDR3nt: TGTGCCAGCTCACCAAGGGGAGCGGGAGCGATATCAGGGGCCAACGTCCTGACTTTC
CDR3aa: CASSPRGAGAISGANVLTF

abundance: -
d_gene: TRBD1
j_gene: TRBJ2-3
v_gene: TRBV4-3
CDR3nt: TGCGCCAGCAGCCAGCGACAGGGGGCAATGACAGATACGCAGTATTTT
CDR3aa: CASSQRQGAMTDTQYF

abundance: -
d_gene: -
j_gene: TRBJ2-1
v_gene: TRBV11-2
CDR3nt: TGTGCCAGCAGCTTAGTCGGGGTCGGGGGTGAGCAGTTCTTC
CDR3aa: CASSLVGVGGEQFF

abundance: once
d_gene: -
j_gene: TRBJ2-1
v_gene: TRBV11-2
CDR3nt: TGTGCCAGCAGCCCGGAGCGGCTAGCTACCAATGAGCAGTTCTTC
CDR3aa: CASSPERLATNEQFF

abundance: -
d_gene: TRBD2
j_gene: TRBJ2-1
v_gene: TRBV10-3
CDR3nt: TGTGCCATCAGCCGAGGACTAGCGGGAGAGAGCGGAGGTGAGCAGTTCTTC
CDR3aa: CAISRGLAGESGGEQFF

abundance: -
d_gene: -
j_gene: TRBJ2-1
v_gene: TRBV28
CDR3nt: TGTGCCAGCAGTTTTCGGTATGAGCAGTTCTTC
CDR3aa: CASSFRYEQFF

abundance: -
d_gene: -
j_gene: TRBJ2-1
v_gene: TRBV7-2
CDR3nt: TGTGCCAGCCGCCAATCAAGGCGGGCTAGCGATGAGCAGTTCTTC
CDR3aa: CASRQSRRASDEQFF

abundance: -
d_gene: -
j_gene: TRBJ2-5
v_gene: TRBV3-1/TRBV3-2
CDR3nt: TGTGCCAGCAGCCAAGAAAGTAGTAGTCGCTTTGGGACCCAGTACTTC
CDR3aa: CASSQESSSRFGTQYF

abundance: -
d_gene: -
j_gene: TRBJ1-1
v_gene: TRBV18
CDR3nt: TGTGCCAGCTCCGATTCAGTGAACACTGAAGCTTTCTTT
CDR3aa: CASSDSVNTEAFF

abundance: few
d_gene: TRBD2
j_gene: TRBJ2-3
v_gene: TRBV10-3
CDR3nt: TGTGCCATCAGTGAGTCCTGGGTGGTGGGACTAGGGCCAGATACGCAGTATTTT
CDR3aa: CAISESWVVGLGPDTQYF

abundance: -
d_gene: -
j_gene: TRBJ1-1
v_gene: TRBV12-3/TRBV12-4
CDR3nt: TGTGCCAGCAAACCTCTGGGGCCTGAAGCTTTCTTT
CDR3aa: CASKPLGPEAFF